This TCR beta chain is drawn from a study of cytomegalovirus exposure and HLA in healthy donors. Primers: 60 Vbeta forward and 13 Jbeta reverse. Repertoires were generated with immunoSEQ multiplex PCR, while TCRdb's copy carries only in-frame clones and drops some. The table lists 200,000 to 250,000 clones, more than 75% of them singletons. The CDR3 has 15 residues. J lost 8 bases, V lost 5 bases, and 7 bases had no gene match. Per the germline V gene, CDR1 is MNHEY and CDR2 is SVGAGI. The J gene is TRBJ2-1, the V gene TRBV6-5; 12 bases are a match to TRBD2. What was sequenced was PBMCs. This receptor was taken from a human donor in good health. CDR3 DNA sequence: TGTGCCAGCAGTCTGGGGCTAGCGGGGGGGGATGAGCAGTTCTTC. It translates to CASSLGLAGGDEQFF.